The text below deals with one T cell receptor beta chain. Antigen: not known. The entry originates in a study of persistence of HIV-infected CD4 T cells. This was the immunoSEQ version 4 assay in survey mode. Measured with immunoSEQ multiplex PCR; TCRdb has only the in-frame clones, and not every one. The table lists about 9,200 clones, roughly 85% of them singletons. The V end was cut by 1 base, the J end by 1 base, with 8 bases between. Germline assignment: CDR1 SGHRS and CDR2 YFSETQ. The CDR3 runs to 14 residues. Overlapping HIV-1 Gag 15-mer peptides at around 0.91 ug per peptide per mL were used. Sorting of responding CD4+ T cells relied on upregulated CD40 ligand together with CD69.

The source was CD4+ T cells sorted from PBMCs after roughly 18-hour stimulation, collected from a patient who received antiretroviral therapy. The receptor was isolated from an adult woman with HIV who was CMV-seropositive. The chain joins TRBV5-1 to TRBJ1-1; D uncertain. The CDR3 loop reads CASSLLQSNTEAFF. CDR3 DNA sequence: TGCGCCAGCAGCTTGTTGCAGTCGAACACTGAAGCTTTCTTT.